This T cell receptor beta chain was sequenced during a study of beta chain features in type 1 diabetes. Study-level findings and limits: PCR might show a preference for shorter templates, equally across patients and controls. TCRB CDR3s were moderately but significantly shorter in Type 1 diabetes patients in all four CD4+ subsets.

Germline V gene sequence: CDR1 SGHNT, CDR2 YYREEE (reference sequence). The J segment lost 2 bases and the V segment lost 1 base, leaving 6 bases of the junction unmatched. The CDR3 is 15 residues long. Concerning this clone: The antigen remains unidentified.

Expressed TCRB transcripts got sequenced, as all isolated RNA was reverse transcribed. Profiled with immunoSEQ multiplex PCR; TCRdb holds only in-frame clones, not every one. In the table there are hundreds of thousands of clones, 10% to 15% of which are singletons. This rearrangement joins TRBV5-4 to TRBJ2-7, with 7 bases that match TRBD1. This receptor was taken from a man between 18 and 29 years old with type 1 diabetes. The source material was naive CD4+ T cells from blood. The CDR3 nucleotides read TGTGCCAGCAGCTTGATGGGACAGCCAACCTACGAGCAGTACTTC. The encoded protein is CASSLMGQPTYEQYF.